Below, 4 T cell receptor beta chains from the same sample are listed, as sequenced in a study of blood T cells in healthy people across ages. Together with a sample-barcoded 5' primer, a J-beta primer mix was included in a second PCR lasting about 7 to 11 cycles. One entry per CDR3 protein results from TCRdb running MiXCR on the 5' RACE reads. The repertoire holds approximately 1.5 million distinct CDR3 sequences, with approximately 39% as singletons. Sequencing was done on a sample of blood. The receptors shown here come from a woman aged 18-29 years in good health.

This clonotype was detected only a few times. The rearrangement joins TRBV21-1 to TRBJ2-1; TRBD2 was called by the table and not checked on the DNA. TRBV21-1 is listed as a pseudogene. This CDR3 has 16 amino acids. The DNA for the CDR3 is TGTGCCAGCGCACCATTCTCTAGCGGGGGCTACAATGAGCAGTTCTTC. Its protein is CASAPFSSGGYNEQFF.

This chain links TRBV7-2 with TRBJ2-1; weak D call: TRBD2 (6 bases). This CDR3 has 15 residues. Trimming removed 5 bases at V and 5 bases at J, with 16 bases between. Germline assignment: CDR1 SGHTA and CDR2 FQGNSA. CDR3 sequence reads: CASSDSPGVHNEQFF. As DNA, the CDR3 is TGTGCCAGCAGCGACTCCCCGGGAGTACACAATGAGCAGTTCTTC. Full variable domain (missing parts from reference TRBV7-2 and TRBJ2-1): GAGVSQSPSNKVTEKGKDVELRCDPISGHTALYWYRQSLGQGLEFLIYFQGNSAPDKSGLPSDRFSAERTGGSVSTLTIQRTQQEDSAVYLCASSDSPGVHNEQFFGPGTRLTVL.

This clonotype was found a few times. The chain employs TRBV12-3 or TRBV12-4 and TRBJ2-5, with 8 bases that match TRBD2. The end of the DNA is better explained by TRBJ2-7, so the J call may be wrong. The CDR3 covers 19 residues. CDR3 DNA sequence: TGTGCCAGCAGTTTATATGGAAGGGGTCTAGCGGGCCTCCCCTACGAGCAGTACTTC. Amino acid sequence: CASSLYGRGLAGLPYEQYF.

The chain combines TRBV20-1 with TRBJ2-4, with TRBD2 as a possible D gene (5 bases). V lost 0 bases, J lost 2 bases, and 11 bases lay in between. Germline V gene lookup returns CDR1 DFQATT and CDR2 SNEGSKA (reference sequence). The CDR3 contains 15 residues. The CDR3 loop reads CSAREPSMSKNIQYF. CDR3 sequence (DNA): TGCAGTGCTAGAGAACCTAGCATGTCCAAAAACATTCAGTACTTC.